Ten or more counts support the clone carrying this T cell receptor beta chain. The antigen is undetermined. The time point is: newly diagnosed GD, antithyroid drugs for less than 3 months. RNA from PBMCs was the source of the TCR library. This sample stems from a study of regulatory T cells in long-lasting Graves disease. Study findings and constraints: Those with persistent disease had in common more public clonotypes (approximately 2,500) than new patients (approximately 990). The sample size was small, and this may have reduced accuracy.

Libraries of TCR beta came from iRepertoire HTBI primers plus Arm-PCR of CDR3 regions. One entry per CDR3 protein, called by TCRdb with MiXCR from the multiplex PCR reads. The data show a few hundred thousand distinct CDR3 sequences, with around 16% seen just once and 7.8% held by the top ten. The germline V gene encodes CDR1 GTSNPN and CDR2 SVGIG (reference sequence). Trimming cost V 2 bases and J 5 bases, with 15 bases left between them. This CDR3 has 14 amino acids. This sample also belongs to another study, concerning T cells in Graves' hyperthyroidism and ophthalmopathy. That work states: First-round RT-PCR targeting the TCR CDR3 was performed with the HTBI primer set.

The source of this sequence is a woman aged 40 to 50 with Graves disease. The sequencing used peripheral blood mononuclear cells (PBMCs), collected at new diagnosis, from a patient treated with antithyroid drugs. V is TRBV30 and J is TRBJ2-5; D is perhaps TRBD1 or TRBD2 (6 bases each). CDR3 DNA sequence: TGTGCCTGGAGTAATCCTAGGGGGGTGGAGACCCAGTACTTC. It codes for CAWSNPRGVETQYF. The entire variable domain, with the rest obtained from reference TRBV30 and TRBJ2-5, is as follows: SQTIHQWPATLVQPVGSPLSLECTVEGTSNPNLYWYRQAAGRGLQLLFYSVGIGQISSEVPQNLSASRPQDRQFILSSKKLLLSDSGFYLCAWSNPRGVETQYFGPGTRLLVL.